This TCR beta chain comes out of a study of read filtering for tumor transcriptome and immune sequencing. This clonotype was seen at least ten times. This CDR3 region has 13 residues. Trimming cost V 3 bases and J 5 bases; bases outside gene matches: 5. CDR1 SQVTM and CDR2 ANQGSEA come from the germline V gene. The library was built from about 370 ng RNA with molecular barcoded adaptors for alpha/delta and beta/gamma chains. TCRdb independently ran MiXCR on the reads; one entry per CDR3 protein. The table lists approximately 57,000 distinct CDR3 sequences, 9% to 15% of them singletons. The sequenced sample was a population of CD138-negative cells sorted from bone marrow. This TCR derives from a donor aged 40 or older with multiple myeloma. This chain connects TRBV29-1 to TRBJ2-5, with 8 bases matching TRBD1. In nucleotides, the CDR3 is TGCAGCGTTGACAGGGGGCTTAGGGAGACCCAGTACTTC. Protein product: CSVDRGLRETQYF.